Presented here are 26 T cell receptor beta chains from one specimen sequenced in a study of blood T cell repertoires in COVID-19. Profiling relied on immunoSEQ multiplex PCR, and the TCRdb table lists in-frame clones only, not all of them. The sample has a few hundred thousand clones; roughly 86% are singletons. Sequences were obtained from PBMCs or T cells enriched from blood (not recorded which). The receptors were sampled from a woman in her 30s who had been exposed to COVID-19.

V gene TRBV4-2 combines with J gene TRBJ2-7, with 8 bases matching TRBD1. V dropped 0 bases and J dropped 4; count of bases not matched to a gene: 14. The CDR3 spans 18 residues. Germline V gene data show CDR1 as LGHNA and CDR2 as YNFKEQ. For the CDR3, the DNA is TGTGCCAGCAGCCAAGAAGCTGTGTCACAGGGGGGTATGTACGAGCAGTACTTC. Translated: CASSQEAVSQGGMYEQYF.

The chain combines TRBV28 with TRBJ1-2; D uncertain. Trimming stripped 6 bases from V and 13 bases from J, with 18 bases between. Per the germline V gene, CDR1 is MDHEN and CDR2 is SYDVKM. The CDR3 runs to 12 residues. The CDR3 DNA is TGTGCCAGCAGCCCCCCTCGCCTATCCGGCACCTTC. It yields the protein CASSPPRLSGTF.

The J gene is TRBJ1-1, the V gene TRBV11-2; D is ambiguous. This CDR3 is 13 amino acids long. Germline V lookup: CDR1 SGHAT, CDR2 FQNNGV. Trimming shortened V by 5 bases and J by 1 base, and 8 bases separated the two germline ends. The DNA for the CDR3 is TGTGCCAGCAGCCCCCGGAGGAACACTGAAGCTTTCTTT. It codes for CASSPRRNTEAFF.

V is TRBV19 and J is TRBJ1-5; the match to TRBD1 covers 8 bases. The junction had 12 bases not matched to a gene; V was cut back by 3 bases and J by 5 bases. This CDR3 spans 17 amino acids. Germline V gives CDR1 LNHDA, CDR2 SQIVND (reference sequence). This CDR3 is CASSISAFGQGDQPQHF. The CDR3 nucleotides are TGTGCCAGTAGTATCTCAGCGTTTGGACAGGGAGATCAGCCCCAGCATTTT.

The rearrangement uses TRBV11-2 and TRBJ2-7; 8 bases line up with TRBD1. With V trimmed by 2 bases and J by 2 bases, 2 bases remained unmatched. CDR3 length: 14 amino acids. The V gene's germline CDR1 is SGHAT and CDR2 FQNNGV. The CDR3 reads CASSLYRGTYEQYF. The CDR3 nucleotides are TGTGCCAGCAGCTTATACAGGGGGACCTACGAGCAGTACTTC.

The chain links TRBV11-2 to TRBJ1-4; the match to TRBD1 covers 9 bases. After removal of 1 base from V and 8 bases from J, the junction contained 5 bases not matched to a gene. The germline CDR1 and CDR2 sequences are SGHAT and FQNNGV. This CDR3 spans 15 amino acids. CDR3 amino acids: CASSLGDRDGEKLFF. The CDR3 nucleotides read TGTGCCAGCAGCTTAGGGGACAGGGATGGGGAAAAACTGTTTTTT.

This rearrangement joins TRBV7-6 to TRBJ1-6, with D possibly being TRBD1 (6 bases). Trimming cost V 5 bases and J 8 bases, with 22 bases left between them. Germline CDR1 reads SGHVS; CDR2 reads FNYEAQ. The CDR3 length is 17 residues. CDR3 sequence: CASSHGQQTGPDSPLHF. The CDR3, as DNA: TGTGCCAGCAGCCACGGACAGCAAACTGGCCCCGATTCACCCCTCCACTTT.

The chain couples TRBV11-3 to TRBJ2-3; the match to TRBD2 covers 7 bases. V was pared by 1 base and J by 6 bases, with 16 bases of the junction left unmatched. Germline V lookup: CDR1 SGHNT, CDR2 YENEEA. CDR3 length: 18 amino acids. CDR3 protein: CASSLVRPVGGIADTQYF. The CDR3 DNA reads as TGTGCCAGCAGCTTAGTGAGGCCGGTCGGGGGGATAGCCGATACGCAGTATTTT.

V is TRBV28 and J is TRBJ1-5, with D tentatively TRBD1 (5 bases). There are 13 residues in the CDR3. In germline, CDR1 is MDHEN, CDR2 SYDVKM. V gave up 4 bases and J gave up 2 bases, with 6 bases separating them. As DNA, the CDR3 is TGTGCCAGCAGTTGGGGGGGCAATCAGCCCCAGCATTTT. It encodes CASSWGGNQPQHF.

V usage is TRBV19 and J usage is TRBJ1-5; 10 positions agree with TRBD1. The germline gives CDR1 LNHDA, CDR2 SQIVND (reference sequence). The CDR3 is made up of 14 amino acids. The V gene end was trimmed by 5 bases and the J gene end by 6 bases; junction bases not matched to a gene: 4. The CDR3 loop is CASSVRDRGQPQHF. The CDR3 nucleotides read TGTGCCAGTAGTGTCCGGGACAGGGGTCAGCCCCAGCATTTT. Complete variable domain (other parts from reference TRBV19 and TRBJ1-5): DGGITQSPKYLFRKEGQNVTLSCEQNLNHDAMYWYRQDPGQGLRLIYYSQIVNDFQKGDIAEGYSVSREKKESFPLTVTSAQKNPTAFYLCASSVRDRGQPQHFGDGTRLSIL.

This chain connects TRBV3-1 (or the pseudogene TRBV3-2) to TRBJ2-7; 10 positions agree with TRBD2. The length of the CDR3 is 16 residues. The germline CDR1 and CDR2 sequences are LGHDT and YNNKEL (reference sequence). The V segment lost 5 bases and the J segment 6 bases; nucleotides outside the gene matches: 13. The CDR3 region is CASSSPLAGVYSEQYF. The CDR3 DNA reads TGTGCCAGCAGCTCCCCGCTAGCGGGAGTTTATTCCGAGCAGTACTTC.

This clone turned up a few times. The chain combines TRBV18 with TRBJ1-5; D not resolved. The V gene lost 6 bases and the J gene lost 1 base, with 16 bases spanning the gap. CDR1 is KGHSH and CDR2 is LQKENI in the germline V gene. The CDR3 is made up of 16 amino acids. CDR3 loop: CASSERGQLSNQPQHF. CDR3 coding DNA: TGTGCCAGCTCTGAACGAGGGCAATTAAGCAATCAGCCCCAGCATTTT. The entire variable domain, with the rest obtained from reference TRBV18 and TRBJ1-5, is as follows: NAGVMQNPRHLVRRRGQEARLRCSPMKGHSHVYWYRQLPEEGLKFMVYLQKENIIDESGMPKERFSAEFPKEGPSILRIQQVVRGDSAAYFCASSERGQLSNQPQHFGDGTRLSIL.

This clone was found once. V is TRBV7-8 and J is TRBJ1-2; D is uncertain. The V end was cut by 1 base, the J end by 4 bases, with 7 bases between. CDR3 size: 13 residues. Germline V lookup: CDR1 SGHVS, CDR2 FQNEAQ. CDR3 sequence reads: CASSLGQIYGYTF. The CDR3 DNA reads as TGTGCCAGCAGCTTAGGTCAGATCTATGGCTACACCTTC.

V usage is TRBV18 and J usage is TRBJ2-7; 9 nucleotides line up with TRBD2. The CDR3 has 17 residues. V lost 6 bases, J lost 4 bases, and 16 bases stayed unmatched. CDR1 and CDR2 (germline): KGHSH, LQKENI. The CDR3 bases are TGTGCCAGCTCTCCCGGCGTGGGGCTAGCGGGATGGTACGAGCAGTACTTC. Its protein product is CASSPGVGLAGWYEQYF.

The J gene is TRBJ1-1, the V gene TRBV6-5; D gene unclear. The CDR3 is 15 residues long. The germline CDR1 and CDR2 sequences are MNHEY and SVGAGI. The V gene lost 7 bases and the J gene lost 0 bases, with 15 bases spanning the gap. The chain's CDR3 is CASTGVSRLNTEAFF. The CDR3 coding sequence is TGTGCCAGCACCGGAGTGAGCAGATTGAACACTGAAGCTTTCTTT.

The chain uses TRBV6-5 and TRBJ2-7, with TRBD2 identical over 7 bases. Germline lookup yields CDR1 MNHEY and CDR2 SVGAGI. This CDR3 is built from 16 residues. With 0 bases clipped from V and 2 bases from J, the junction kept 7 bases outside the gene matches. The CDR3 coding sequence is TGTGCCAGCAGTTACTCCAGACTAGCAGATCCCTACGAGCAGTACTTC. It is translated as CASSYSRLADPYEQYF.

This chain joins TRBV27 and TRBJ2-7; TRBD1 matches 10 bases. With 3 bases clipped from V and 4 bases from J, the junction kept 6 bases outside the gene matches. The CDR3 has 15 amino acids. Germline V gene sequence: CDR1 MNHEY, CDR2 SMNVEV (reference sequence). The CDR3 here is CASSFRDRGPYEQYF. CDR3 DNA sequence: TGTGCCAGCAGTTTCCGGGACAGGGGACCTTACGAGCAGTACTTC.

The V and J genes are TRBV27 and TRBJ2-5; 9 positions match TRBD1. After removal of 5 bases from V and 2 bases from J, the junction contained 6 bases not matched to a gene. The CDR3 has 15 amino acids. Germline loops: CDR1 MNHEY, CDR2 SMNVEV (reference sequence). In DNA form, the CDR3 reads TGTGCCAGCAGTCCGCCCGGGACAGGGCAAGAGACCCAGTACTTC. It yields the protein CASSPPGTGQETQYF.

This chain connects TRBV5-1 to TRBJ2-5, with TRBD2 identical over 7 bases. J gave up 4 bases and V 0 bases, and 3 bases lay outside the gene matches. Germline assignment: CDR1 SGHRS and CDR2 YFSETQ. This CDR3 has 14 amino acids. For the CDR3, the DNA is TGCGCCAGCAGCTTGGGCGGGAGAGGAGAGACCCAGTACTTC. Protein sequence: CASSLGGRGETQYF.

V gene TRBV21-1 combines with J gene TRBJ2-3; TRBD2 is taken as the D call from the table, unchecked against the DNA. TRBV21-1 is annotated as a pseudogene. CDR3 size: 15 residues. This CDR3 reads CASSQRSLRVDTQYF. The CDR3 DNA reads as TGTGCCAGCAGTCAAAGATCGCTACGGGTGGATACGCAGTATTTT.

This clone was detected a few times. The chain couples TRBV7-2 to TRBJ2-6, with 7 bases that match TRBD1. The CDR3 totals 18 residues. V dropped 5 bases and J dropped 0; count of bases not matched to a gene: 10. Germline CDR1 and CDR2: SGHTA and FQGNSA. The CDR3 DNA follows: TGTGCCAGCAGCGTAACCGGGACAGCCCTCTCTGGGGCCAACGTCCTGACTTTC. Translated: CASSVTGTALSGANVLTF.

The chain carries TRBV12-5 and TRBJ2-1; 8 bases fit TRBD2. Germline values: CDR1 LGHNT, CDR2 FRNRAP. The CDR3 covers 14 residues. V shed 8 bases, J shed 5 bases, and the junction held 8 bases outside the gene matches. The CDR3 coding sequence is TGTGCTAGTTGCAAGCGGGAGTTCAACAATGAGCAGTTCTTC. This gives the protein CASCKREFNNEQFF.

This clone was counted a few times. The rearrangement joins TRBV3-1 (or the pseudogene TRBV3-2) to TRBJ2-7; TRBD1 agrees at 10 bases. This CDR3 is built from 15 residues. CDR1 is LGHDT, CDR2 YNNKEL, per germline (reference sequence). The V and J ends lost 5 bases and 2 bases, in that order; junction bases with no gene match: 6. The DNA of the CDR3 is TGTGCCAGCAGCTACCCGGGACAGGGGACCTACGAGCAGTACTTC. Its translation is CASSYPGQGTYEQYF.

The chain carries TRBV5-1 and TRBJ1-5, with TRBD1 as a possible D gene (6 bases). The CDR3 extends over 15 amino acids. Germline V CDR1 and CDR2: SGHRS, YFSETQ. With 1 base removed from V and 3 bases from J, the gap between germline ends came to 11 bases. CDR3 sequence (DNA): TGCGCCAGCAGCTTGACAGGGTCGGCCAATCAGCCCCAGCATTTT. This encodes CASSLTGSANQPQHF.

A single count supports this clone. The chain links TRBV5-1 to TRBJ2-2; 15 nucleotides match TRBD2. CDR1 SGHRS and CDR2 YFSETQ come from the germline V gene. The CDR3 loop spans 16 amino acids. The V and J ends lost 3 bases and 7 bases, in that order; junction bases with no gene match: 4. The CDR3 here is CASSYGLAGGVGELFF. The CDR3 DNA follows: TGCGCCAGCAGCTACGGACTAGCGGGAGGGGTCGGGGAGCTGTTTTTT.

The chain recombines TRBV6-1 with TRBJ2-7, with D tentatively TRBD2 (6 bases). The CDR3 runs to 14 residues. V was shortened by 1 base and J by 7 bases, with 14 bases between the two germline ends. Germline V gene data show CDR1 as MNHNS and CDR2 as SASEGT. Here the CDR3 DNA reads TGTGCCAGCAGTGAAGGGGGGGTTGGGTATGAGCAGTACTTC. Translated: CASSEGGVGYEQYF.